The rows below give T cell receptor beta chains drawn from one sample of a study of CD4 T cells in relation to SARS-CoV-2 and coronaviruses. Here immunoSEQ multiplex PCR was the method, and the copy in TCRdb shows in-frame clones only, minus some. Among around 23,000 clones listed, about 81% were seen once. Antigens for these TCRs are unknown. The sequenced sample was CD4+ T cells from PBMCs, cultured in vitro. All receptors derive from a human donor in good health. CDR3s include the opening cysteine and the closing phenylalanine or tryptophan. Each record gives: V gene, clone size, CDR3 length, J gene, D gene, CDR3 DNA, CDR3 protein. D genes are given only for firm matches. Size is stated for part of the rows, as once, few or many counts, or as a class when the clone is expanded.

V: TRBV9; size: NA; length: 17; J: TRBJ2-5; D: TRBD2; DNA: TGTGCCAGCAGCCGATACTCTAGCGGGAGCGGCCAAGAGACCCAGTACTTC; CDR3: CASSRYSSGSGQETQYF
V: TRBV21-1; size: NA; length: 14; J: TRBJ1-2; D: NA; DNA: TGTGCCAGCAGCAGGGGACAGAGAGACTATGGCTACACCTTC; CDR3: CASSRGQRDYGYTF
V: TRBV9; size: once; length: 15; J: TRBJ2-1; D: NA; DNA: TGTGCCAGCAGCTCTCTTGGCGGGATTTACAATGAGCAGTTCTTC; CDR3: CASSSLGGIYNEQFF
V: TRBV5-8; size: NA; length: 14; J: TRBJ1-1; D: TRBD1; DNA: TGTGCCAGCAGCACAGGGGGCCATAATACTGAAGCTTTCTTT; CDR3: CASSTGGHNTEAFF
V: TRBV5-8; size: NA; length: 16; J: TRBJ2-2; D: TRBD2; DNA: TGTGCCAGCGTCGCTCCGGGACTAGCCTTAATTCGGGAGCTGTTTTTT; CDR3: CASVAPGLALIRELFF
V: TRBV5-4; size: NA; length: 16; J: TRBJ1-1; D: TRBD1; DNA: TGTGCCAGCAGCCCCGGACAGGGGGCCCGGCACACTGAAGCTTTCTTT; CDR3: CASSPGQGARHTEAFF
V: TRBV19; size: NA; length: 14; J: TRBJ1-2; D: NA; DNA: TGTGCCAGTAGTCGGCGGGGGCATAGCTATGGCTACACCTTC; CDR3: CASSRRGHSYGYTF
V: TRBV2; size: NA; length: 14; J: TRBJ2-2; D: NA; DNA: TGTGCCACCTCTCGGACATCGAACACCGGGGAGCTGTTTTTT; CDR3: CATSRTSNTGELFF
V: TRBV11-2; size: NA; length: 15; J: TRBJ1-1; D: TRBD1; DNA: TGTGCCAGCAGCTTGGTCCGGGACAGGGGGCAAGAAGCTTTCTTT; CDR3: CASSLVRDRGQEAFF
V: TRBV5-1; size: NA; length: 16; J: TRBJ1-2; D: NA; DNA: TGCGCCAGCAGCTTGGATAATACCGCCTATTTTGGTGGCTACACCTTC; CDR3: CASSLDNTAYFGGYTF
V: TRBV14; size: NA; length: 15; J: TRBJ2-7; D: NA; DNA: TGTGCCAGCAGCCAAGGGTCCGGCGGTGGATACGAGCAGTACTTC; CDR3: CASSQGSGGGYEQYF
V: TRBV2; size: NA; length: 14; J: TRBJ1-1; D: NA; DNA: TGTGCCAGCAGTGCTCTGAGTATGAACACTGAAGCTTTCTTT; CDR3: CASSALSMNTEAFF
V: TRBV19; size: NA; length: 14; J: TRBJ2-3; D: TRBD2; DNA: TGTGCCAGTAGGGGGAACCGGGGGGGAGATACGCAGTATTTT; CDR3: CASRGNRGGDTQYF